This TCR beta chain emerged from a study of OX40 agonist ivuxolimab in advanced cancers. V was clipped by 6 bases and J by 5 bases, with 10 bases between them. CDR1 SQVTM and CDR2 ANQGSEA come from the germline V gene. The CDR3 is 11 amino acids. Produced via immunoSEQ multiplex PCR; TCRdb's table is partial and in-frame only. Among more than 50,000 clones listed, 86% were seen once. V usage is TRBV29-1 and J usage is TRBJ1-1; D might be TRBD1 (6 bases). Here the sequenced sample was CD4+ or CD8+ T cells sorted from blood, taken in a trial of the OX40 agonist ivuxolimab. This TCR came from an adult with an advanced solid tumor such as melanoma, head and neck, liver or kidney cancer. The CDR3 DNA reads as TGCAGCGTGATAGGGGGGACTGAAGCTTTCTTT. This sequence encodes CSVIGGTEAFF. Variable domain in full (rest from reference TRBV29-1 and TRBJ1-1): SAVISQKPSRDICQRGTSLTIQCQVDSQVTMMFWYRQQPGQSLTLIATANQGSEATYESGFVIDKFPISRPNLTFSTLTVSNMSPEDSSIYLCSVIGGTEAFFGQGTRLTVV.